This T cell receptor (beta chain) is drawn from a study of blood T cell repertoires in COVID-19. TCRdb keeps only in-frame clones here, not all; method: immunoSEQ multiplex PCR. In the table there are about 220,000 clones, 65% to 90% of which are singletons. V shed 6 bases and J shed 1 base, with 10 bases lying between them. From germline, CDR1 is SEHNR and CDR2 FQNEAQ (reference sequence). The CDR3 extends over 14 amino acids. The chain links TRBV7-9 to TRBJ2-1; TRBD2 is a possible D gene (6 bases). Source material: peripheral blood. This TCR was recovered from a human donor in a cohort sampled during active COVID-19. CDR3 bases: TGTGCCAGCAGGACTGGGACTTCCTACAATGAGCAGTTCTTC. This codes for CASRTGTSYNEQFF.